These 26 T cell receptor beta chains were sequenced from one sample in a study of CD8 T cells in ankylosing spondylitis. TCRdb recomputed calls from the 5' RACE reads with MiXCR, one row per CDR3 protein. The sample gives about 250,000 distinct CDR3 sequences, roughly a quarter of which show up once; 0.61% is in the top ten. Sequenced: blood, either unsorted or a sorted T cell fraction (not recorded which). The receptors were gathered from a male donor with ankylosing spondylitis or in good health (not recorded which).

This clonotype was observed a few times. This chain links TRBV20-1 with TRBJ2-1; D not resolved. From germline, CDR1 is DFQATT and CDR2 SNEGSKA (reference sequence). Deletions cut 6 bases from V and 3 bases from J, with 12 bases between. The CDR3 totals 13 residues. CDR3 region: CSAPGEVYNEQFF. The DNA for the CDR3 is TGCAGTGCCCCAGGCGAGGTCTACAATGAGCAGTTCTTC.

The chain couples TRBV20-1 to TRBJ2-3, with 8 positions matching TRBD2. The junction had 9 bases not matched to a gene; V was cut back by 4 bases and J by 6 bases. There are 14 residues in the CDR3. Per the germline V gene, CDR1 is DFQATT and CDR2 is SNEGSKA (reference sequence). The CDR3 is CSAIGRGVSDTQYF. As DNA, the CDR3 is TGCAGTGCTATAGGGCGGGGGGTCAGTGATACGCAGTATTTT.

This clonotype was seen a few times. This chain links TRBV20-1 with TRBJ2-1; D might be TRBD1 or TRBD2, each matching 6 bases. Germline V gives CDR1 DFQATT, CDR2 SNEGSKA (reference sequence). The CDR3 contains 16 residues. With 0 bases removed from V and 0 bases from J, the gap between germline ends came to 12 bases. The CDR3 protein is CSARDGGPSSYNEQFF. CDR3 DNA sequence: TGCAGTGCTAGAGATGGGGGGCCGAGCTCCTACAATGAGCAGTTCTTC.

This clonotype has more than one count but fewer than ten. V and J are TRBV7-9 and TRBJ2-3, with D hard to call. Trimming pared 2 bases from V and 5 bases from J, leaving 14 bases between. The CDR3 runs to 15 residues. CDR1 is SEHNR and CDR2 is FQNEAQ in the germline V gene (reference sequence). The CDR3 DNA reads as TGTGCCAGCAGCTTACAGCGCTCGGTGGGAGATACGCAGTATTTT. It translates to CASSLQRSVGDTQYF.

The chain links TRBV24-1 to TRBJ2-1; 8 bases are a match to TRBD1. The CDR3 totals 15 residues. Germline V gene sequence: CDR1 KGHDR, CDR2 SFDVKD. The ends lost 0 bases at V and 6 bases at J; junction bases unmatched: 3. CDR3 protein: CATSDLGQGANEQFF. Here the CDR3 DNA reads TGTGCCACCAGTGATTTGGGCCAGGGGGCCAATGAGCAGTTCTTC.

This clonotype was seen repeatedly, ten times or more. V and J are TRBV6-2 or TRBV6-3 and TRBJ2-2; TRBD2 aligns across 8 bases. Trimming took 5 bases from V and 7 from J; bases not matched to a gene: 6. The CDR3 is 14 amino acids. Looked up from germline, CDR1 is MNHEY and CDR2 is SVGEGT. CDR3 nucleotide sequence: TGTGCCAGCAGTCCATGGACTAGCTTCGGGGAGCTGTTTTTT. Protein sequence: CASSPWTSFGELFF.

The chain carries TRBV4-1 and TRBJ2-1; D not resolved. V gave up 1 base and J gave up 6 bases, with 7 bases separating them. Per the germline V gene, CDR1 is MGHRA and CDR2 is YSYEKL. The CDR3 is 13 residues long. CDR3 sequence reads: CASSQVSLNEQFF. DNA for the CDR3: TGCGCCAGCAGCCAAGTTTCTCTCAATGAGCAGTTCTTC.

In this sample, this clonotype turned up many times. The chain combines TRBV25-1 with TRBJ1-5, with D perhaps TRBD1 (6 bases). Germline V gene sequence: CDR1 MGHDK, CDR2 SYGVNS. The CDR3 sequence is 18 residues long. Trimming left V 2 bases short and J 5 bases short, with 22 bases between. The CDR3 nucleotides are TGTGCCAGCAGTGAACAGGAGGGGGGGCAGGGGTCCCATCAGCCCCAGCATTTT. This codes for CASSEQEGGQGSHQPQHF.

This chain joins TRBV10-1 and TRBJ2-3; 13 bases match TRBD2. The germline V gene has CDR1 WNHNN and CDR2 SYGVQD (reference sequence). The junction had 5 bases not matched to a gene; V was cut back by 11 bases and J by 0 bases. The CDR3 runs 15 residues. CDR3 sequence reads: CARGTSGDSTDTQYF. DNA of the CDR3: TGCGCCCGAGGGACTAGCGGGGATAGCACAGATACGCAGTATTTT.

This clonotype showed up just a few times. The CDR3 bases are TGTGCCAGCAGCTTGGAGGACAGGGGTCTAACTGAAGCTTTCTTT. Encoded protein: CASSLEDRGLTEAFF. The rearrangement uses TRBV5-6 and TRBJ1-1, with TRBD1 matching over 9 bases. CDR3 length: 15 amino acids. V lost 0 bases and J lost 5; bases outside the gene matches: 5. From germline, CDR1 is SGHDT and CDR2 YYEEEE.

The chain combines TRBV20-1 with TRBJ1-1, with TRBD1 as a possible D gene (5 bases). This CDR3 has 15 residues. Looked up from germline, CDR1 is DFQATT and CDR2 is SNEGSKA (reference sequence). The ends were cut back, 1 base at V and 2 bases at J, with 14 bases in the middle. CDR3 protein: CSARAGRDINTEAFF. The CDR3 DNA follows: TGCAGTGCTAGAGCGGGACGCGACATCAACACTGAAGCTTTCTTT.

This rearrangement joins TRBV5-5 to TRBJ2-7; D unclear. Per the germline V gene, CDR1 is SGHKS and CDR2 is YYEKEE (reference sequence). This CDR3 has 13 amino acids. Trimming stripped 6 bases from V and 3 bases from J, with 13 bases between. CDR3 loop: CASTQSGVYEQYF. DNA for the CDR3: TGTGCCAGCACCCAGAGTGGGGTCTACGAGCAGTACTTC.

The chain recombines TRBV7-3 with TRBJ2-1, with D maybe TRBD1 (6 bases). Deletions cut 5 bases from V and 2 bases from J, with 7 bases between. The CDR3 has 13 amino acids. Germline CDR1 reads SGHTA; CDR2 reads FQGTGA. The CDR3: CASSKGAYNEQFF. The CDR3 nucleotides are TGTGCCAGCAGCAAGGGGGCCTACAATGAGCAGTTCTTC.

This chain joins TRBV24-1 and TRBJ2-3; D remains ambiguous. V was cut by 0 bases and J by 4 bases, with 13 bases left in between. The germline gives CDR1 KGHDR, CDR2 SFDVKD. The CDR3 consists of 16 residues. CDR3 bases: TGTGCCACCAGTGATTTGGAAGGGTCTCTCGCAGATACGCAGTATTTT. Its translation is CATSDLEGSLADTQYF.

The chain recombines TRBV12-3 or TRBV12-4 with TRBJ2-6; TRBD1 might be the D (5 bases). The CDR3 is 14 residues long. V was clipped by 3 bases and J by 2 bases, with 5 bases between them. For the CDR3, the DNA is TGTGCCAGCAGTTTCAGGGCTGGGGCCAACGTCCTGACTTTC. Residues: CASSFRAGANVLTF.

This clonotype was recorded many times. The chain joins TRBV2 to TRBJ2-1; TRBD2 matches 8 bases. The CDR3 totals 13 residues. The ends lost 4 bases at V and 13 bases at J; junction bases unmatched: 9. In germline, CDR1 is SNHLY, CDR2 FYNNEI. This CDR3 is CASSGGLAGPQFF. The CDR3 nucleotides are TGTGCCAGCAGTGGAGGTCTAGCGGGTCCCCAGTTCTTC.

For the CDR3, the DNA is TGTGCCAGCAGGCTACGGGACAGTGGGAATGAAAAACTGTTTTTT. This translates into CASRLRDSGNEKLFF. The rearrangement links TRBV6-1 to TRBJ1-4, with 7 bases fitting TRBD1. Germline trimming cut 6 bases from V and 5 bases from J; bases unmatched to any gene: 9. This CDR3 has 15 amino acids. Germline V lookup: CDR1 MNHNS, CDR2 SASEGT.

This clonotype was detected only a few times. V gene TRBV20-1 combines with J gene TRBJ2-5; 11 nucleotides line up with TRBD2. CDR1 and CDR2 (germline): DFQATT, SNEGSKA (reference sequence). The CDR3 totals 16 residues. With 0 bases clipped from V and 1 base from J, the junction kept 4 bases outside the gene matches. CDR3 bases: TGCAGTGCTAGAGATCTCCTAGCGGGGGGCCAAGAGACCCAGTACTTC. This translates into CSARDLLAGGQETQYF.

This clonotype was found many times. The rearrangement links TRBV7-9 to TRBJ2-2, with 8 bases that match TRBD1. Trimming at V came to 4 bases and at J to 3 bases, leaving 7 bases not matched to a gene. The CDR3 is made up of 16 amino acids. The germline V gene has CDR1 SEHNR and CDR2 FQNEAQ (reference sequence). The CDR3 coding sequence is TGTGCCAGCAGCTCAACGGACAGGGTATACACCGGGGAGCTGTTTTTT. It is translated as CASSSTDRVYTGELFF. The full variable domain, its missing parts supplied by reference TRBV7-9 and TRBJ2-2, is DTGVSQNPRHKITKRGQNVTFRCDPISEHNRLYWYRQTLGQGPEFLTYFQNEAQLEKSRLLSDRFSAERPKGSFSTLEIQRTEQGDSAMYLCASSSTDRVYTGELFFGEGSRLTVL.

This chain connects TRBV2 to TRBJ2-5, with D possibly being TRBD1 (6 bases). Looked up from germline, CDR1 is SNHLY and CDR2 is FYNNEI. The ends were cut back, 10 bases at V and 3 bases at J, with 12 bases in the middle. The CDR3 runs to 12 residues. The CDR3 is CATRQDKETQYF. Written as DNA, the CDR3 is TGTGCCACCCGACAGGATAAAGAGACCCAGTACTTC.

This clonotype has ten or more counts. The chain couples TRBV29-1 to TRBJ2-7; D remains unclear. The CDR3 loop spans 12 amino acids. Germline V gene lookup returns CDR1 SQVTM and CDR2 ANQGSEA. V lost 4 bases to trimming and J lost 2 bases, with 9 bases between them. The CDR3 nucleotides are TGCAGCGTTGTGGCAGGCCCCTACGAGCAGTACTTC. Translating it yields CSVVAGPYEQYF.

The V call is TRBV7-9, the J call TRBJ1-5, with D unresolved. V was cut by 1 base and J by 0 bases, with 10 bases left in between. From germline, CDR1 is SEHNR and CDR2 FQNEAQ (reference sequence). The CDR3 extends over 16 amino acids. Written as DNA, the CDR3 is TGTGCCAGCAGCTTAGAAGGCGGACTTAGCAATCAGCCCCAGCATTTT. This sequence encodes CASSLEGGLSNQPQHF. The variable domain in full, with the rest retrieved from reference TRBV7-9 and TRBJ1-5, is DTGVSQNPRHKITKRGQNVTFRCDPISEHNRLYWYRQTLGQGPEFLTYFQNEAQLEKSRLLSDRFSAERPKGSFSTLEIQRTEQGDSAMYLCASSLEGGLSNQPQHFGDGTRLSIL.

This clonotype has more than one count but fewer than ten. The rearrangement uses TRBV29-1 and TRBJ1-2; no firm D call. Per germline, CDR1 SQVTM and CDR2 ANQGSEA. Trimming removed 0 bases at V and 5 bases at J, with 10 bases between. The CDR3 extends over 13 amino acids. The chain's CDR3 is CSVEDRETYGYTF. The DNA of the CDR3 is TGCAGCGTTGAAGACCGCGAAACTTATGGCTACACCTTC.

The chain combines TRBV24-1 with TRBJ2-2; a weak D match, TRBD1 (5 bases). From germline, CDR1 is KGHDR and CDR2 SFDVKD. Trimming removed 2 bases at V and 5 bases at J, with 23 bases between. This CDR3 contains 19 residues. The CDR3, as DNA: TGTGCCACCAGTGATTGGACAACAACCGTAAGAACAACGACCGGGGAGCTGTTTTTT. Residues: CATSDWTTTVRTTTGELFF.

J is TRBJ2-3 and V is TRBV20-1; D possibly corresponds to TRBD2 (6 bases). CDR1 is DFQATT and CDR2 is SNEGSKA in the germline V gene (reference sequence). V was trimmed by 5 bases and J by 2 bases, leaving 17 bases between them. There are 15 residues in the CDR3. In DNA, the CDR3 is TGCAGTGCTCTGAGAATTAGCGGCCTCACAGATACGCAGTATTTT. Amino acids: CSALRISGLTDTQYF.

This clonotype was picked up one time. The chain joins TRBV2 to TRBJ2-2; D remains unclear. Looked up from germline, CDR1 is SNHLY and CDR2 is FYNNEI. The CDR3 loop spans 14 amino acids. V dropped 7 bases and J dropped 5 bases, with 14 bases sitting between them. CDR3 sequence reads: CASTRDEATGELFF. Here the CDR3 DNA reads TGTGCCAGCACCCGTGACGAGGCAACCGGGGAGCTGTTTTTT. Full variable domain (outside the CDR3, taken from reference TRBV2 and TRBJ2-2): EPEVTQTPSHQVTQMGQEVILRCVPISNHLYFYWYRQILGQKVEFLVSFYNNEISEKSEIFDDQFSVERPDGSNFTLKIRSTKLEDSAMYFCASTRDEATGELFFGEGSRLTVL.